This TCR beta chain was captured by sequencing in a study of memory CD4+ T cells and cytomegalovirus serostatus. About the study: This sample comes from healthy Belgian adults, eight or nine CMV seropositive, 24 seronegative.

Sequenced by immunoSEQ multiplex PCR; TCRdb stores in-frame clones only, minus some. The repertoire holds under 50,000 clones, roughly 78% seen once, with about 0.8% in the top ten. CDR3 size: 15 residues. Per germline, CDR1 LNHDA and CDR2 SQIVND (reference sequence). Trimming left V 9 bases short and J 0 bases short, with 15 bases between. The sort gate was single viable CD3+CD4+CD8-CD45RO+ cells for memory CD4+ T cells. This TCR was recovered from an adult in good health and CMV-seronegative. The chain carries TRBV19 and TRBJ1-5, with a tentative D call TRBD1 (5 bases). The sequencing sample was made of memory CD4+ T cells from blood. CDR3 nucleotides: TGTGCCAGCCGACGGGACGTTTATAGCAATCAGCCCCAGCATTTT. This translates into CASRRDVYSNQPQHF.